This T cell receptor (beta chain) was retrieved from a study of spatial heterogeneity in lung cancer. Whole-study context: Every unique TCR and UMI combination, on average, appeared more than ten times in raw reads.

Every molecule of TCR cDNA had its own unique molecular identifier. Each CDR3 protein is one row after TCRdb ran MiXCR on the 5' RACE reads. The sample consists of roughly 20,000 distinct CDR3 sequences, 4.6% of them appearing once. Time point here: sample taken at primary tumor resection. Samples were obtained from more than 70 donors, all untreated early-stage non-small cell lung cancer patients. The authors sequenced whole RNA from tumor, nontumor lung or frozen PBMC without sorting. Trimming took 6 bases from V and 4 from J, leaving 13 bases between them. CDR1 and CDR2 (germline): LNHNV, YYDKDF (reference sequence). This CDR3 has 14 residues. This clonotype was recorded many times.

The chain joins TRBV15 to TRBJ1-5, with a weak D call TRBD1 (5 bases). The sample was PBMCs, taken at surgery. This TCR came from a male donor with early-stage non-small cell lung cancer. The CDR3 nucleotides are TGTGCCACCAGTGTGGGGGGTCGAAATCAGCCCCAGCATTTT. It codes for CATSVGGRNQPQHF. The full variable domain, rest sourced from reference TRBV15 and TRBJ1-5, is DAMVIQNPRYQVTQFGKPVTLSCSQTLNHNVMYWYQQKSSQAPKLLFHYYDKDFNNEADTPDNFQSRRPNTSFCFLDIRSPGLGDTAMYLCATSVGGRNQPQHFGDGTRLSIL.